This TCR beta chain was found in a study of graft-versus-host responses after intestinal transplantation. Repertoires were generated with immunoSEQ multiplex PCR, while TCRdb's copy carries only in-frame clones and drops some. The sample holds 6,000 to 8,000 clones, under 90% seen once. Once graft tissue had been processed, intraepithelial and lamina propria lymphocytes were released. This CDR3 has 15 residues. Germline V gene sequence: CDR1 ENHRY, CDR2 SYGVKD. The V and J ends lost 5 bases and 6 bases respectively, with 20 bases between them. This rearrangement joins TRBV10-3 to TRBJ2-7, with D possibly matching TRBD2 (8 bases). This specimen consisted of ileum tissue, obtained nearly 310 days after intestinal transplant. This receptor was identified in a human patient who received an intestinal transplant, so some T cells may come from the graft donor. Here the CDR3 DNA reads TGTGCCATCAGTCGGGAGGGGGCGGTCTTGGTCGAGCAGTACTTC. Translation: CAISREGAVLVEQYF.